These 27 T cell receptor beta chains share one sample of origin, sequenced in a study of blood T cell repertoires in COVID-19. Measured with immunoSEQ multiplex PCR; TCRdb has only the in-frame clones, and not every one. The sample has over 200,000 clones, nearly 90% seen once; the top ten hold about 15%. The sequenced sample consisted of PBMCs or T cells enriched from blood (not recorded which). These receptors originate from a man younger than 45 who had been exposed to COVID-19.

The chain joins TRBV6-4 to TRBJ1-1; tentative D call: TRBD1 (6 bases). Trimming took off 2 bases at V and 0 bases at J, with 13 bases between the two ends. The germline V gene encodes CDR1 MRHNA and CDR2 SNTAGT. This CDR3 has 16 amino acids. CDR3 DNA sequence: TGTGCCAGCAGTGACCCAAGGGAGGGGGTGAACACTGAAGCTTTCTTT. The encoded protein is CASSDPREGVNTEAFF.

In this sample, this clone turned up a few times. The V call is TRBV23-1, the J call TRBJ1-1, with a tentative D call TRBD1 (6 bases). TRBV23-1 is annotated as an ORF whose role is uncertain. With 3 bases removed from V and 2 bases from J, the gap between germline ends came to 13 bases. This CDR3 is built from 15 residues. This chain's CDR3 is CASSHYRETNTEAFF. As DNA, the CDR3 is TGCGCCAGCAGTCATTACAGGGAGACTAACACTGAAGCTTTCTTT.

The chain links TRBV5-1 to TRBJ2-7, with a weak D call TRBD2 (6 bases). The germline V gene has CDR1 SGHRS and CDR2 YFSETQ. V dropped 0 bases and J dropped 0 bases, with 10 bases sitting between them. This CDR3 has 15 amino acids. CDR3 bases: TGCGCCAGCAGCTTGGCCGGAGGGCCCTCCTACGAGCAGTACTTC. Amino acid sequence: CASSLAGGPSYEQYF.

The chain is built from TRBV12-5 and TRBJ2-3; no firm D call. Trimming took off 6 bases at V and 4 bases at J, with 5 bases between the two ends. Per the germline V gene, CDR1 is LGHNT and CDR2 is FRNRAP. The CDR3 is made up of 11 amino acids. The CDR3 DNA sequence: TGTGCTAGTGGCCCCTCAGATACGCAGTATTTT. Translation gives CASGPSDTQYF.

J is TRBJ2-1 and V is TRBV5-1; 9 bases match TRBD2. This CDR3 comprises 17 residues. Germline V gene data show CDR1 as SGHRS and CDR2 as YFSETQ. J was trimmed by 3 bases and V by 0 bases; bases with no gene match: 7. The CDR3 coding sequence is TGCGCCAGCAGCTTGGGAGCCCGACTAGCGGACTACAATGAGCAGTTCTTC. Encoded protein: CASSLGARLADYNEQFF.

This chain uses TRBV6-2 or TRBV6-3 with TRBJ2-3, with TRBD2 matching over 15 bases. The CDR3 consists of 18 residues. V lost 3 bases, J lost 2 bases, and 6 bases stayed unmatched. The germline gives CDR1 MNHEY, CDR2 SVGEGT. The CDR3 sequence is CASSYQGLAGGFTDTQYF. The CDR3 DNA sequence: TGTGCCAGCAGTTATCAAGGACTAGCGGGGGGGTTCACAGATACGCAGTATTTT.

This chain joins TRBV21-1 and TRBJ2-2; TRBD1, the D gene given by the table, was not confirmed from the DNA. TRBV21-1 is recorded as a pseudogene. The CDR3 length is 16 residues. The CDR3 sequence is CASSLAEQGRTGELFF. Written as DNA, the CDR3 is TGTGCCAGCAGCCTGGCCGAACAGGGTCGCACCGGGGAGCTGTTTTTT.

The chain recombines TRBV21-1 with TRBJ2-7; TRBD2, the table's D call, was not compared with the DNA. TRBV21-1 represents a pseudogene. The CDR3 totals 16 residues. The CDR3 DNA follows: TGTGCCAGCAGCAAAAGGCGGCCACCCGGATGCTACGAGCAGTACTTC. This translates into CASSKRRPPGCYEQYF.

Only one count was recorded for this clone. The rearrangement links TRBV7-2 to TRBJ2-1; TRBD2 matches at 12 bases. CDR3 size: 17 residues. CDR1 is SGHTA, CDR2 FQGNSA, per germline. V was pared by 2 bases and J by 4 bases, with 6 bases of the junction left unmatched. The CDR3 bases are TGTGCCAGCAGCTTACAGTCTAGCGGGGGGGCATACAATGAGCAGTTCTTC. This sequence encodes CASSLQSSGGAYNEQFF.

In DNA form, the CDR3 reads TGTGCCAGCTCACCATCTAAGGGGTGGGAGACCCAGTACTTC. This translates into CASSPSKGWETQYF. The V and J genes are TRBV18 and TRBJ2-5; tentative D call: TRBD1 (5 bases). This CDR3 region has 14 residues. V shed 2 bases and J shed 5 bases, with 12 bases lying between them. Germline CDR1 KGHSH, CDR2 LQKENI.

The count of this clone is one. The rearrangement joins TRBV11-2 to TRBJ2-4, with 8 bases fitting TRBD1. The CDR3 totals 15 residues. J gave up 7 bases and V 2 bases, and 7 bases lay outside the gene matches. CDR1 is SGHAT, CDR2 FQNNGV, per germline. CDR3: CASSLPGQAVNIQYF. The CDR3 DNA reads as TGTGCCAGCAGCTTACCGGGACAGGCTGTCAACATTCAGTACTTC.

The CDR3 nucleotides are TGTGCCAGTAGCAACGCGTTAGCGGGGGGGCAAAATACGCAGTATTTT. Its translation is CASSNALAGGQNTQYF. The gene calls are TRBV19 and TRBJ2-3; 11 bases match TRBD2. The junction had 12 bases not matched to a gene; V was cut back by 6 bases and J by 7 bases. Germline-derived CDR1 and CDR2 are LNHDA and SQIVND (reference sequence). The CDR3 consists of 16 residues.

This chain uses TRBV7-2 with TRBJ2-5; 7 bases are a match to TRBD1. The junction had 3 bases not matched to a gene; V was cut back by 3 bases and J by 5 bases. This CDR3 is built from 13 residues. Looked up from germline, CDR1 is SGHTA and CDR2 is FQGNSA. CDR3 DNA sequence: TGTGCCAGCAGCTTGCAGGGGGTGGAGACCCAGTACTTC. Protein sequence: CASSLQGVETQYF. Combining the CDR3 with reference TRBV7-2 and TRBJ2-5 gives the whole variable domain GAGVSQSPSNKVTEKGKDVELRCDPISGHTALYWYRQSLGQGLEFLIYFQGNSAPDKSGLPSDRFSAERTGGSVSTLTIQRTQQEDSAVYLCASSLQGVETQYFGPGTRLLVL.

V gene TRBV3-1 (or the pseudogene TRBV3-2) combines with J gene TRBJ2-3, with D unresolved. The CDR3 length is 12 residues. The ends were cut back, 2 bases at V and 7 bases at J, with 7 bases in the middle. Germline V gene sequence: CDR1 LGHDT, CDR2 YNNKEL (reference sequence). The CDR3 region has the DNA TGTGCCAGCAGCCAAAAGAGAAATACGCAGTATTTT. It translates to CASSQKRNTQYF.

Concerning this clone: Different DNA sequences within this sample yield the same CDR3. The J gene is TRBJ1-6, the V gene TRBV5-1; D is unresolved. V lost 4 bases and J 1 base, leaving 9 bases between the germline ends. Germline V lookup: CDR1 SGHRS, CDR2 YFSETQ. This CDR3 is built from 15 residues. As DNA, the CDR3 is TGCGCCAGCAGCCTGGAGAGGTCCTATAATTCACCCCTCCACTTT. Protein product: CASSLERSYNSPLHF.

The gene calls are TRBV13 and TRBJ1-3, with D tentatively TRBD1 (6 bases). Germline V lookup: CDR1 PRHDT, CDR2 FYEKMQ (reference sequence). The CDR3 spans 20 residues. The V end was cut by 4 bases, the J end by 0 bases, with 25 bases between. CDR3 in DNA: TGTGCCAGCAGCTCCGTCCGTGGGGCAGGGGATTTAAGCTCTGGAAACACCATATATTTT. Translation: CASSSVRGAGDLSSGNTIYF.

The chain links TRBV5-4 to TRBJ2-1; D is unclear. Germline V gene sequence: CDR1 SGHNT, CDR2 YYREEE (reference sequence). Trimming pared 7 bases from V and 7 bases from J, leaving 12 bases between. This CDR3 is built from 12 residues. CDR3 residues: CASSSPENEQFF. The CDR3 bases are TGTGCCAGCTCAAGCCCCGAGAATGAGCAGTTCTTC.

V is TRBV19 and J is TRBJ2-1, with 12 positions matching TRBD2. The germline CDR1 and CDR2 sequences are LNHDA and SQIVND (reference sequence). The CDR3 has 15 amino acids. With 4 bases clipped from V and 8 bases from J, the junction kept 6 bases outside the gene matches. The CDR3 sequence is CASSTLAGGPYEQFF. The CDR3 bases are TGTGCCAGTAGTACCCTAGCGGGGGGGCCCTATGAGCAGTTCTTC. Based on the CDR3 plus reference TRBV19 and TRBJ2-1, the full variable domain is DGGITQSPKYLFRKEGQNVTLSCEQNLNHDAMYWYRQDPGQGLRLIYYSQIVNDFQKGDIAEGYSVSREKKESFPLTVTSAQKNPTAFYLCASSTLAGGPYEQFFGPGTRLTVL.

This chain joins TRBV6-6 and TRBJ2-1; no definite D call. The CDR3 contains 11 residues. Germline CDR1 reads MNHNY; CDR2 reads SVGAGI (reference sequence). V lost 2 bases and J lost 8, with 4 bases in between. Here the CDR3 reads CASSYADEQFF. CDR3 nucleotides: TGTGCCAGCAGTTACGCGGATGAGCAGTTCTTC.

The chain has TRBV11-2 and TRBJ2-7; D gene unclear. Germline loops: CDR1 SGHAT, CDR2 FQNNGV. V lost 0 bases, J lost 5 bases, and 14 bases lay in between. The length of the CDR3 is 15 residues. As DNA, the CDR3 is TGTGCCAGCAGCTTAGACAGGAAATCTATCGACGAGCAGTACTTC. Its protein is CASSLDRKSIDEQYF.

The chain is built from TRBV5-5 and TRBJ2-5, with a possible D match to TRBD2 (6 bases). CDR1 SGHKS and CDR2 YYEKEE come from the germline V gene (reference sequence). This CDR3 is built from 15 residues. V shed 0 bases and J shed 5 bases, with 14 bases lying between them. CDR3 sequence: CASSLVAGFVETQYF. The CDR3 DNA sequence: TGTGCCAGCAGCTTGGTTGCGGGGTTCGTGGAGACCCAGTACTTC. The full variable domain, its missing parts supplied by reference TRBV5-5 and TRBJ2-5, is DAGVTQSPTHLIKTRGQQVTLRCSPISGHKSVSWYQQVLGQGPQFIFQYYEKEERGRGNFPDRFSARQFPNYSSELNVNALLLGDSALYLCASSLVAGFVETQYFGPGTRLLVL.

This chain connects TRBV5-1 to TRBJ1-1; possibly TRBD1 for D (5 bases). The germline V gene has CDR1 SGHRS and CDR2 YFSETQ. V was shortened by 10 bases and J by 6 bases, with 22 bases between the two germline ends. The CDR3 contains 14 residues. CDR3 nucleotide sequence: TGCGCCTCCGGCGCAGGGCACAACTTAGCTGAAGCTTTCTTT. It encodes CASGAGHNLAEAFF. The whole variable domain, remainder taken from reference TRBV5-1 and TRBJ1-1, is KAGVTQTPRYLIKTRGQQVTLSCSPISGHRSVSWYQQTPGQGLQFLFEYFSETQRNKGNFPGRFSGRQFSNSRSEMNVSTLELGDSALYLCASGAGHNLAEAFFGQGTRLTVV.

The V call is TRBV7-2, the J call TRBJ2-5; TRBD2 aligns across 7 bases. V was pared by 1 base and J by 0 bases, with 5 bases of the junction left unmatched. CDR3 length: 16 residues. Germline CDR1 SGHTA, CDR2 FQGNSA. CDR3 DNA sequence: TGTGCCAGCAGCTTAGAGACTAGCAACTACCAAGAGACCCAGTACTTC. It translates to CASSLETSNYQETQYF.

The chain joins TRBV6-5 to TRBJ2-7, with D perhaps TRBD1 (5 bases). The V gene lost 6 bases and the J gene lost 7 bases, with 13 bases spanning the gap. The CDR3 consists of 12 residues. Germline CDR1 reads MNHEY; CDR2 reads SVGAGI. CDR3 sequence reads: CASSTTGREQYF. As DNA, the CDR3 is TGTGCCAGCAGCACCACAGGCCGGGAGCAGTACTTC.

This clone turned up a few times. V and J are TRBV19 and TRBJ1-4; 7 bases agree with TRBD1. V dropped 10 bases and J dropped 7; count of bases not matched to a gene: 9. The CDR3 covers 13 residues. Germline V gene sequence: CDR1 LNHDA, CDR2 SQIVND (reference sequence). CDR3 nucleotides: TGTGCCACTACAGGGGTGGCGGGTGAAAAACTGTTTTTT. It specifies CATTGVAGEKLFF. Full variable domain (outside the CDR3, taken from reference TRBV19 and TRBJ1-4): DGGITQSPKYLFRKEGQNVTLSCEQNLNHDAMYWYRQDPGQGLRLIYYSQIVNDFQKGDIAEGYSVSREKKESFPLTVTSAQKNPTAFYLCATTGVAGEKLFFGSGTQLSVL.

The chain carries TRBV5-1 and TRBJ2-7; weak D call: TRBD1 (6 bases). Trimming shortened V by 0 bases and J by 3 bases, and 13 bases separated the two germline ends. Germline CDR1 SGHRS, CDR2 YFSETQ. This CDR3 has 15 residues. The DNA for the CDR3 is TGCGCCAGCAGCTTGGATGGCAGGGGCTACTACGAGCAGTACTTC. Its translation is CASSLDGRGYYEQYF.

The V call is TRBV7-9, the J call TRBJ1-2; tentatively, D is TRBD1 (5 bases). The CDR3 is made up of 14 amino acids. The ends were cut back, 5 bases at V and 1 base at J, with 11 bases in the middle. CDR1 is SEHNR, CDR2 FQNEAQ, per germline (reference sequence). The CDR3 region is CASSPSTDNYGYTF. CDR3 nucleotides: TGTGCCAGCAGCCCTTCGACAGATAACTATGGCTACACCTTC.